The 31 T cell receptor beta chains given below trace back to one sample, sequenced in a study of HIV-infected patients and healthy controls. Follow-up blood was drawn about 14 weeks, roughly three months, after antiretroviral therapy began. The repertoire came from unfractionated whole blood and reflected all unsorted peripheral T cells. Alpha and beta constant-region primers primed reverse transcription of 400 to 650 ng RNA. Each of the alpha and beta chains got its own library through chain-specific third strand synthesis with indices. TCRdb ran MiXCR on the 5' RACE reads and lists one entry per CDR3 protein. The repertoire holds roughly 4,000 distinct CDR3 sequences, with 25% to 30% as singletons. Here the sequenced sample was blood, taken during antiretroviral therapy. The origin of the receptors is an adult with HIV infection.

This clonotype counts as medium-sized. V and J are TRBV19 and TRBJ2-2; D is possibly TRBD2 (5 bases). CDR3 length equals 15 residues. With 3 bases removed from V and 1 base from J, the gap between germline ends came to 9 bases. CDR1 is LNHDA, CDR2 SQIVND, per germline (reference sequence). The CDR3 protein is CASSISSLNTGELFF. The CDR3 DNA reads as TGTGCCAGTAGTATTTCTAGCCTGAACACCGGGGAGCTGTTTTTT.

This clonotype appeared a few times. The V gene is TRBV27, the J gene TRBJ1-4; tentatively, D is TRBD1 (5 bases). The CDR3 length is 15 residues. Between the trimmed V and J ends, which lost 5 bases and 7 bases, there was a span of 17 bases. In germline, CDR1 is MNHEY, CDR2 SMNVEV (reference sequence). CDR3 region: CASSPHTGTGEKLFF. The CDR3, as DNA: TGTGCCAGCAGTCCCCACACAGGAACGGGTGAAAAACTGTTTTTT.

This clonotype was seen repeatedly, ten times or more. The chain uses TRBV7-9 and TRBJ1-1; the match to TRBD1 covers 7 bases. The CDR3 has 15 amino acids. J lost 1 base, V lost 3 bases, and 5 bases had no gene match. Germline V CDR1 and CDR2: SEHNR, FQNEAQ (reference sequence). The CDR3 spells CASSFSPGGNTEAFF. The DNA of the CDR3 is TGTGCCAGCAGCTTTTCGCCAGGGGGGAACACTGAAGCTTTCTTT.

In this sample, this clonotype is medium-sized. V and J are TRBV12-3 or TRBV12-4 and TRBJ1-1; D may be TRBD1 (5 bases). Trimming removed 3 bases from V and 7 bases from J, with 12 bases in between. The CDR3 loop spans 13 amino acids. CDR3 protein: CASSFGGGGEAFF. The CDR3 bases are TGTGCCAGCAGTTTTGGCGGGGGTGGTGAAGCTTTCTTT.

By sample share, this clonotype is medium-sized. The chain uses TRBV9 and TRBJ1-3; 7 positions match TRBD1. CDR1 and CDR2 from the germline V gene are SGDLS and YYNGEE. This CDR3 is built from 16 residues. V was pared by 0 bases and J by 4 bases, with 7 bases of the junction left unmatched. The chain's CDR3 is CASSVGFGGQGNTIYF. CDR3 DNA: TGTGCCAGCAGCGTAGGTTTTGGGGGACAGGGAAACACCATATATTTT.

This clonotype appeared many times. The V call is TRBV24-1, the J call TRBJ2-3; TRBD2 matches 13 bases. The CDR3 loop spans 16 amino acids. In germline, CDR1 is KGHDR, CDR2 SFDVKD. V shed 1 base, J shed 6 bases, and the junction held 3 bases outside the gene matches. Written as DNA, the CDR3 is TGTGCCACCAGTGATTTTCCGACTAGCGGGGGGGATACGCAGTATTTT. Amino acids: CATSDFPTSGGDTQYF.

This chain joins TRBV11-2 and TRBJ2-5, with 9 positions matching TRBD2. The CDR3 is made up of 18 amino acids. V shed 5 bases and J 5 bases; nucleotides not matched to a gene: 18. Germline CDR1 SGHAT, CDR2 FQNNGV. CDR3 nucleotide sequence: TGTGCCAGCAGCAAGGGGGCTAGCGGGGCCTCCAGGTATGAGACCCAGTACTTC. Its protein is CASSKGASGASRYETQYF.

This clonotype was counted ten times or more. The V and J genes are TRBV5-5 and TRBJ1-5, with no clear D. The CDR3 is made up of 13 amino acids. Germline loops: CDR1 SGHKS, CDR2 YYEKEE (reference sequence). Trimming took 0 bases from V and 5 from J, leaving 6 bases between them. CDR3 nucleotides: TGTGCCAGCAGCTTGGAGCAAGATCAGCCCCAGCATTTT. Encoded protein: CASSLEQDQPQHF. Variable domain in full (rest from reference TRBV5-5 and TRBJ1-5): DAGVTQSPTHLIKTRGQQVTLRCSPISGHKSVSWYQQVLGQGPQFIFQYYEKEERGRGNFPDRFSARQFPNYSSELNVNALLLGDSALYLCASSLEQDQPQHFGDGTRLSIL.

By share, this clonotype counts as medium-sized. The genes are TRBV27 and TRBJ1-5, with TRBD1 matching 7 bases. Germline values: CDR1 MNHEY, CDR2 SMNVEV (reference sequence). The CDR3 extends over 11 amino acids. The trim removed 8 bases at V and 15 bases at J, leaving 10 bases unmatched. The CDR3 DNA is TGTGCCAGCCGAACCACAGGGGCCTGGCATTTT. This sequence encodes CASRTTGAWHF.

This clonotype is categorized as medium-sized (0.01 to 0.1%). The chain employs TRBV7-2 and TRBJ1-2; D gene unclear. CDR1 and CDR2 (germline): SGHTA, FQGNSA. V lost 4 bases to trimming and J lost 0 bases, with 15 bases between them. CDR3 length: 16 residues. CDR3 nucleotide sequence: TGTGCCAGCAGCTCCTGGGAACGGGTAGCTAACTATGGCTACACCTTC. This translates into CASSSWERVANYGYTF.

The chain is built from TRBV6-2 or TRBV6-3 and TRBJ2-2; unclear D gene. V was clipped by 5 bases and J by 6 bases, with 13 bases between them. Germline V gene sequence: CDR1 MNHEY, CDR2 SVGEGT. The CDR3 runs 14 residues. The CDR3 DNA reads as TGTGCCAGCAGTCAGGTCGGTTATCCCGGGGAGCTGTTTTTT. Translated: CASSQVGYPGELFF.

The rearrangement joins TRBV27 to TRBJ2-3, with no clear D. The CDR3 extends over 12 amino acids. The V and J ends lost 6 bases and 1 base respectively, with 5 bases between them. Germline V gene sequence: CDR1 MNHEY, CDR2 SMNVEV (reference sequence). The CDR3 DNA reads TGTGCCAGCAGCCTTCGCACAGATACGCAGTATTTT. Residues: CASSLRTDTQYF.

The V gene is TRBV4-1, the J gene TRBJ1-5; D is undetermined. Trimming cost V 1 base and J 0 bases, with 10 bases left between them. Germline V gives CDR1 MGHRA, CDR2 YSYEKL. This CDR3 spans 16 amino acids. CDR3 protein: CASSQVPFNSNQPQHF. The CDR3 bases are TGCGCCAGCAGCCAAGTCCCTTTCAATAGCAATCAGCCCCAGCATTTT.

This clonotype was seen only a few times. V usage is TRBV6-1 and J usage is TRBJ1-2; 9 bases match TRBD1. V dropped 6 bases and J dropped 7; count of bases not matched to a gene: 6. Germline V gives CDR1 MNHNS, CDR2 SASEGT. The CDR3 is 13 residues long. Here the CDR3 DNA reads TGTGCCAGCAGGGTAGACAGGGGGACTGGCTACACCTTC. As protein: CASRVDRGTGYTF.

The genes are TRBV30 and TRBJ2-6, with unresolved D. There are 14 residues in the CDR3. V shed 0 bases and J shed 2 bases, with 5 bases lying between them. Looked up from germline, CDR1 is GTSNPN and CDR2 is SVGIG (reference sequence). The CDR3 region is CAWSVGPGANVLTF. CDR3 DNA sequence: TGTGCCTGGAGTGTAGGTCCTGGGGCCAACGTCCTGACTTTC.

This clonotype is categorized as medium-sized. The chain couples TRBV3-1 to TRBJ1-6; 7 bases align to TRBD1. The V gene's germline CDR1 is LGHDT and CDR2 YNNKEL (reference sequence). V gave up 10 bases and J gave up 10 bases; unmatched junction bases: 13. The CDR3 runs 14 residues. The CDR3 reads CATGRDSFGSPLHF. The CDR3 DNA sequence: TGTGCCACCGGGCGGGACAGTTTTGGATCACCCCTCCACTTT. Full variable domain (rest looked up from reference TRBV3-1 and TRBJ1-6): DTAVSQTPKYLVTQMGNDKSIKCEQNLGHDTMYWYKQDSKKFLKIMFSYNNKELIINETVPNRFSPKSPDKAHLNLHINSLELGDSAVYFCATGRDSFGSPLHFGNGTRLTVT.

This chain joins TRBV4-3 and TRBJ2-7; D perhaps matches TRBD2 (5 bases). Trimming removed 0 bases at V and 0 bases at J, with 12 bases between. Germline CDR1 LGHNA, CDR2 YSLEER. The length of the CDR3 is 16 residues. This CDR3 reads CASSQDEGSSSYEQYF. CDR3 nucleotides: TGCGCCAGCAGCCAAGACGAGGGCTCAAGCTCCTACGAGCAGTACTTC.

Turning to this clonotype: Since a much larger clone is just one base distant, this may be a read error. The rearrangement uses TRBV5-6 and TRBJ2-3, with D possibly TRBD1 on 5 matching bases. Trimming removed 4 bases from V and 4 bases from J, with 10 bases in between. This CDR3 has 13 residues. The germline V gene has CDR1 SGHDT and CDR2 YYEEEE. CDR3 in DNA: TGTGCCAGCAGCGAGACAGTGGCAGATACGCAGTATTTT. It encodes CASSETVADTQYF.

The CDR3 is CASSPDRGGYEQYF. The CDR3 region has the DNA TGTGCCAGCTCCCCTGACCGAGGGGGCTACGAGCAGTACTTC. This chain connects TRBV18 to TRBJ2-7, with D possibly matching TRBD1 (6 bases). Germline loops: CDR1 KGHSH, CDR2 LQKENI. With 6 bases removed from V and 3 bases from J, the gap between germline ends came to 15 bases. CDR3 size: 14 residues.

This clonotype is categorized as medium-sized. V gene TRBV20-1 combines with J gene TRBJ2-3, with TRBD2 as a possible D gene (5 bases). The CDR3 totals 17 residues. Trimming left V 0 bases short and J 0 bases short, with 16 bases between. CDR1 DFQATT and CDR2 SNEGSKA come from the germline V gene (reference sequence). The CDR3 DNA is TGCAGTGCTAGAGAGTGGCGGAGCGGCCCTAGCACAGATACGCAGTATTTT. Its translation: CSAREWRSGPSTDTQYF.

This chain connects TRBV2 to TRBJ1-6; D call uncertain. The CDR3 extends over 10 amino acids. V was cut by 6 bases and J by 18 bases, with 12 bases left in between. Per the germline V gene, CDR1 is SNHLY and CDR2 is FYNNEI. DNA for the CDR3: TGTGCCAGCAGCTGGGATTCACCCCACTTT. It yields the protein CASSWDSPHF.

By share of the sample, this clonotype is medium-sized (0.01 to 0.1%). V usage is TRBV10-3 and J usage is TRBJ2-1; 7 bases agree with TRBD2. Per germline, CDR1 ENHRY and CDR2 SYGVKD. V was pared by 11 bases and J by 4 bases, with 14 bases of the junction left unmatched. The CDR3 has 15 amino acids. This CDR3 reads CAASEGLQEYNEQFF. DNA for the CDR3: TGTGCCGCGAGCGAGGGACTACAAGAGTACAATGAGCAGTTCTTC.

For the CDR3, the DNA is TGTGCCAGCAGCTTGACAGCCTATGGCTACACCTTC. Translating it yields CASSLTAYGYTF. The chain couples TRBV7-9 to TRBJ1-2; maybe TRBD1 (5 bases). The CDR3 contains 12 residues. V was shortened by 3 bases and J by 4 bases, with 6 bases between the two germline ends. Germline CDR1 SEHNR, CDR2 FQNEAQ (reference sequence).

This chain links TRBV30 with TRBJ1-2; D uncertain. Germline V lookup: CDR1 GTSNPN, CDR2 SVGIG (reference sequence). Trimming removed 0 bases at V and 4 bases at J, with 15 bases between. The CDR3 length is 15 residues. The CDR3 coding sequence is TGTGCCTGGAGTGTACAAGTTGGAGCTAGCTATGGCTACACCTTC. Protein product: CAWSVQVGASYGYTF.

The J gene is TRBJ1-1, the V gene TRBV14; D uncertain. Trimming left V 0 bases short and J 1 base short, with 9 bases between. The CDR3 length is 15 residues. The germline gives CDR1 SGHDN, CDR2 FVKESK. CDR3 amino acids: CASSQENSTNTEAFF. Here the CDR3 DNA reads TGTGCCAGCAGCCAAGAGAACAGTACGAACACTGAAGCTTTCTTT.

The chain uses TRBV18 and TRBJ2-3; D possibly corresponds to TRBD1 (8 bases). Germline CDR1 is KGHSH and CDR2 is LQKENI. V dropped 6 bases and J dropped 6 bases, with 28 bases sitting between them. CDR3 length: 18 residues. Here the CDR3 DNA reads TGTGCCAGCTCGCTAGGGACAGGCCACGGGGGGCCGTATGATACGCAGTATTTT. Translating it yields CASSLGTGHGGPYDTQYF.

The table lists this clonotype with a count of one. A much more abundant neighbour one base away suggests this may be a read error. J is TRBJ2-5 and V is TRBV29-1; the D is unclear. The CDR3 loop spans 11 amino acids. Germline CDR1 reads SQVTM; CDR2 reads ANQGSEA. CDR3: CSGLGQETKYF. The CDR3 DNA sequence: TGCAGCGGACTTGGGCAAGAGACCAAGTACTTC.

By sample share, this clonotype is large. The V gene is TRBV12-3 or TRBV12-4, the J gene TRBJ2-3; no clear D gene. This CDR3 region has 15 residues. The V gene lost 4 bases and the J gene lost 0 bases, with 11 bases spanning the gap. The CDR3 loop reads CASSSRRTSTDTQYF. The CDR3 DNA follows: TGTGCCAGCAGTTCGAGAAGAACTAGCACAGATACGCAGTATTTT.

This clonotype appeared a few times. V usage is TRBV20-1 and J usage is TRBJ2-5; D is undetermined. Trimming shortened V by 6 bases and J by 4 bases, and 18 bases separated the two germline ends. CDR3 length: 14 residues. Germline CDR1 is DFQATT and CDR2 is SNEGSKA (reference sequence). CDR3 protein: CSAPERIRTETQYF. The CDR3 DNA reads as TGCAGTGCGCCTGAACGGATCCGGACAGAGACCCAGTACTTC.

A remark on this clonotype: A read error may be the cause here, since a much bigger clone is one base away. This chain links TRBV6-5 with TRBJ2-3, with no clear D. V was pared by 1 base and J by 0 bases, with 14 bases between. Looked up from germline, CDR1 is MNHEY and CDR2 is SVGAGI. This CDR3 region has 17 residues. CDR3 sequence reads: CASSYYPPTWSTDTQYF. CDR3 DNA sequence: TGTGCCAGCAGTTACTACCCCCCCACGTGGAGCACAGATACGCAGTATTTT.

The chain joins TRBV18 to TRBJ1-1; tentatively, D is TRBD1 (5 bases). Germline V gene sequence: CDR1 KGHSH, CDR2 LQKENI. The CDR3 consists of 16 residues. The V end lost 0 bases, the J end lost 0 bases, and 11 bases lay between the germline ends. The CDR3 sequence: CASSPPIQGLNTEAFF. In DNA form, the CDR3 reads TGTGCCAGCTCACCACCAATCCAGGGCCTGAACACTGAAGCTTTCTTT.